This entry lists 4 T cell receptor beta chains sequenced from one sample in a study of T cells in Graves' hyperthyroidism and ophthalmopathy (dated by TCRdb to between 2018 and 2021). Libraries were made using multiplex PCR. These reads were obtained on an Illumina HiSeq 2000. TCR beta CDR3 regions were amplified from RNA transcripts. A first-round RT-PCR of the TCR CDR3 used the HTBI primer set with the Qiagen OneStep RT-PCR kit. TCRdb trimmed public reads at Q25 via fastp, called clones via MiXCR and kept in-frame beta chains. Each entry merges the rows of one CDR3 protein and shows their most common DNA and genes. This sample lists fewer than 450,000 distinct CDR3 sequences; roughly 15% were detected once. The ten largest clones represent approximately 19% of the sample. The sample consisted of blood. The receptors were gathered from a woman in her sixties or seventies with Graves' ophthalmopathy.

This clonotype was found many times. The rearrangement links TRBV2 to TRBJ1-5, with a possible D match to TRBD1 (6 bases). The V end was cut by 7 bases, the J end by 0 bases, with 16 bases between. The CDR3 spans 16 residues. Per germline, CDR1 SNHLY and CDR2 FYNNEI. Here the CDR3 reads CASNSAGALSNQPQHF. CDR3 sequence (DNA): TGTGCCAGCAATTCGGCAGGGGCCCTTAGCAATCAGCCCCAGCATTTT. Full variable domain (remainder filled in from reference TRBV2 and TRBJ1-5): EPEVTQTPSHQVTQMGQEVILRCVPISNHLYFYWYRQILGQKVEFLVSFYNNEISEKSEIFDDQFSVERPDGSNFTLKIRSTKLEDSAMYFCASNSAGALSNQPQHFGDGTRLSIL.

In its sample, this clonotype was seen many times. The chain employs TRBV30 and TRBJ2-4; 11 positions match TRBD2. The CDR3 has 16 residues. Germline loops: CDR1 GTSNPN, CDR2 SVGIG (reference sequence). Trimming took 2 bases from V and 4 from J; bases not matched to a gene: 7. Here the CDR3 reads CAWSMGGLAVKNIQYF. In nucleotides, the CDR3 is TGTGCCTGGAGTATGGGGGGACTAGCGGTAAAAAACATTCAGTACTTC. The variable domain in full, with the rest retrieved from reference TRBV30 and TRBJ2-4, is SQTIHQWPATLVQPVGSPLSLECTVEGTSNPNLYWYRQAAGRGLQLLFYSVGIGQISSEVPQNLSASRPQDRQFILSSKKLLLSDSGFYLCAWSMGGLAVKNIQYFGAGTRLSVL.

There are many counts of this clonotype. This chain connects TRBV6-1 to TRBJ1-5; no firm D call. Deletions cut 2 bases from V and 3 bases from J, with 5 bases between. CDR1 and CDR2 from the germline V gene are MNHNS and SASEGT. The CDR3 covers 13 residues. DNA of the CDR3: TGTGCCAGCAGTGAAAGGGCCAATCAGCCCCAGCATTTT. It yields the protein CASSERANQPQHF.

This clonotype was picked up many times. CDR3 bases: TGTGCCAGCAGCCAGAGAGGGGTGGGCGGGGCCAACGTCCTGACTTTC. This sequence encodes CASSQRGVGGANVLTF. This chain links TRBV5-8 with TRBJ2-6; D assignment may be TRBD1 or TRBD2 (5 bases each). The V end was cut by 4 bases, the J end by 4 bases, with 15 bases between. CDR1 and CDR2 (germline): SGHTS, YDEGEE. CDR3 length: 16 residues.